Here is one TCR beta chain with its context. Libraries were prepared by immunoSEQ multiplex PCR; TCRdb keeps only in-frame clonotypes and omits some of them. The profile covers roughly 25,000 clones, with approximately 80% appearing a single time and about 1.5% taken by the ten largest. The data were taken from a study of OX40 agonist ivuxolimab in advanced cancers. J lost 2 bases, V lost 3 bases, and 2 bases had no gene match. The CDR3 covers 14 residues. Germline lookup yields CDR1 SGHNT and CDR2 YYREEE (reference sequence). The sample in question was CD4+ or CD8+ T cells sorted from blood, obtained in a trial of the OX40 agonist ivuxolimab. This sequence originates from an adult with an advanced solid tumor such as melanoma, head and neck, liver or kidney cancer. This sequence joins TRBV5-4 and TRBJ2-5; 9 bases line up with TRBD2. The CDR3 spells CASSSGLAQETQYF. In nucleotides, the CDR3 is TGTGCCAGCAGCTCCGGACTAGCGCAAGAGACCCAGTACTTC.